The rows below give T cell receptor beta chains drawn from one sample of a study of tumor and adjacent non-tumor tissue in lung cancer. TCRdb called the multiplex PCR reads again in MiXCR, with one record for every CDR3 protein. The table records about 110,000 distinct CDR3 sequences, 50% to 70% of them present only once. Sequences were obtained from distant non-tumor lung tissue. The receptors stem from a man aged 55 to 70 with non-small cell lung cancer. Both conserved end residues are part of each CDR3. Fields, in order: clone size, V gene, J gene, D gene, CDR3 DNA, CDR3 protein. The D gene is left open where the match is weak. Rows give clone size only sometimes, using once, few, many, or a class for an expanded clone.

clone size: -; V gene: TRBV20-1; J gene: TRBJ2-1; D gene: TRBD2; CDR3 DNA: TGCAGTGCAAGCAGCGGGAGGCAGGGCAATGAGCAGTTCTTC; CDR3 protein: CSASSGRQGNEQFF
clone size: -; V gene: TRBV7-9; J gene: TRBJ2-3; D gene: -; CDR3 DNA: TGTGCCAGCAGCTCAGAGGAGGCGGGGCCCCCTTGGGATATGCAGTATTTT; CDR3 protein: CASSSEEAGPPWDMQYF
clone size: many; V gene: TRBV12-3/TRBV12-4; J gene: TRBJ2-2; D gene: -; CDR3 DNA: TGTGCCAGCAGTGTGGACACCGGGGAGCTGTTTTTT; CDR3 protein: CASSVDTGELFF
clone size: -; V gene: TRBV12-3/TRBV12-4; J gene: TRBJ2-1; D gene: -; CDR3 DNA: TGTTCCAGCAGTTTGGAGCCAGCAAATGAGCAGTTCTTC; CDR3 protein: CSSSLEPANEQFF
clone size: many; V gene: TRBV12-3/TRBV12-4; J gene: TRBJ2-3; D gene: -; CDR3 DNA: TGTGCCAGCAGTTTACATGGTGTAGATACGCAGTATTTT; CDR3 protein: CASSLHGVDTQYF
clone size: -; V gene: TRBV6-2/TRBV6-3; J gene: TRBJ1-2; D gene: -; CDR3 DNA: TGTGTCGCCTATAAGATGGGGGACGGATACACCTTC; CDR3 protein: CVAYKMGDGYTF
clone size: many; V gene: TRBV29-1; J gene: TRBJ1-1; D gene: -; CDR3 DNA: TGCAGCGTTGTGGAGGAACCTTTGAACACTGAAGCTTTCTTT; CDR3 protein: CSVVEEPLNTEAFF
clone size: -; V gene: TRBV24-1; J gene: TRBJ2-2; D gene: TRBD2; CDR3 DNA: TGTGCCACTCGGACTAGCGGGAACATCGGGGAGCTGTTTTTT; CDR3 protein: CATRTSGNIGELFF
clone size: many; V gene: TRBV4-1; J gene: TRBJ2-5; D gene: -; CDR3 DNA: TGCGCCAGCAGCCAAATGGGAGAGACCCAGTACTTC; CDR3 protein: CASSQMGETQYF
clone size: -; V gene: TRBV12-3/TRBV12-4; J gene: TRBJ1-1; D gene: -; CDR3 DNA: TGTGCCAGCAGCAGGATGAATACTGAAGCTTTCTTT; CDR3 protein: CASSRMNTEAFF
clone size: many; V gene: TRBV12-3/TRBV12-4; J gene: TRBJ2-5; D gene: TRBD1; CDR3 DNA: TGTGCCAGCAGCCAGGGAGGGACAGGGAATGGAGAGACCCAGTACTTC; CDR3 protein: CASSQGGTGNGETQYF
clone size: -; V gene: TRBV29-1; J gene: TRBJ1-2; D gene: -; CDR3 DNA: TGCAGCGTTGATTCCGACCGTAACTATGGCCACACCTTT; CDR3 protein: CSVDSDRNYGHTF
clone size: many; V gene: TRBV4-1; J gene: TRBJ1-2; D gene: -; CDR3 DNA: TGCGCCAGCAGCCTCTCCGGGGATGGCTACACCTTC; CDR3 protein: CASSLSGDGYTF
clone size: many; V gene: TRBV7-9; J gene: TRBJ1-5; D gene: -; CDR3 DNA: TGTGCCAGCAGCTTAGAGGACACCGATCAGCCCCAGCATTTT; CDR3 protein: CASSLEDTDQPQHF
clone size: many; V gene: TRBV4-1; J gene: TRBJ1-4; D gene: -; CDR3 DNA: TGCGCCAGCAGCCAAGGGGAATTACTGTTTTTT; CDR3 protein: CASSQGELLFF
clone size: many; V gene: TRBV4-2; J gene: TRBJ2-5; D gene: -; CDR3 DNA: TGTGCCAGCAGCCAAGATGCCTCCGGGGAGACCCAGTACTTC; CDR3 protein: CASSQDASGETQYF
clone size: many; V gene: TRBV7-8; J gene: TRBJ2-1; D gene: -; CDR3 DNA: TGTGCCAGCAGCTTAGGGGGAGTTGTGCATGAGCAGTTCTTC; CDR3 protein: CASSLGGVVHEQFF
clone size: -; V gene: TRBV29-1; J gene: TRBJ2-7; D gene: -; CDR3 DNA: TGCAGCGTTCTGGACGGGAGAAGGCAGTATTTC; CDR3 protein: CSVLDGRRQYF
clone size: -; V gene: TRBV15; J gene: TRBJ2-3; D gene: -; CDR3 DNA: TGTGCCACCAGCAGAGATCTGGCTAGCAGCACAGATACGCAGTATTTT; CDR3 protein: CATSRDLASSTDTQYF
clone size: -; V gene: TRBV11-3; J gene: TRBJ2-2; D gene: -; CDR3 DNA: TGTGCCAACAGCTTAAGAGTGAGGGCCTGGGAGCTGTTTTTT; CDR3 protein: CANSLRVRAWELFF
clone size: many; V gene: TRBV14; J gene: TRBJ1-3; D gene: TRBD1; CDR3 DNA: TGTGCCAGCAGCCCAGACAGACAGGGCCCGGGAAACACCATATATTTT; CDR3 protein: CASSPDRQGPGNTIYF
clone size: -; V gene: TRBV28; J gene: TRBJ2-1; D gene: TRBD1; CDR3 DNA: TGTGCCAACCCTCCGGCCGGGACAGGGGTCACTGATGAGCAGTTCTTC; CDR3 protein: CANPPAGTGVTDEQFF
clone size: -; V gene: TRBV11-3; J gene: TRBJ2-3; D gene: -; CDR3 DNA: TGTGCCAGCAGCCCCTTAACGGGGGATACGCAGTGTTTT; CDR3 protein: CASSPLTGDTQCF
clone size: -; V gene: TRBV5-1; J gene: TRBJ2-5; D gene: -; CDR3 DNA: TGCGCCATCAGCAGGTCAGGGGACGACCAGTACTTC; CDR3 protein: CAISRSGDDQYF
clone size: many; V gene: TRBV12-3/TRBV12-4; J gene: TRBJ1-6; D gene: TRBD1; CDR3 DNA: TGTGCCACCCGGGGGGGGACAGGAGATTCACCCCTCCACTTT; CDR3 protein: CATRGGTGDSPLHF
clone size: -; V gene: TRBV28; J gene: TRBJ2-7; D gene: -; CDR3 DNA: TGTGCCGGCAGTTCAGTATACGAGCAGTACTTC; CDR3 protein: CAGSSVYEQYF
clone size: -; V gene: TRBV5-4; J gene: TRBJ2-1; D gene: TRBD2; CDR3 DNA: TGTGCCGGCAGCTACGGGACTAGCGGGAAAGGTGAGCAGTTCTTC; CDR3 protein: CAGSYGTSGKGEQFF
clone size: -; V gene: TRBV19; J gene: TRBJ2-2; D gene: -; CDR3 DNA: TGTGCCTCTTGCCCCAATCAGAACACCGGGGAGCTGTTTTTT; CDR3 protein: CASCPNQNTGELFF
clone size: -; V gene: TRBV11-3; J gene: TRBJ2-1; D gene: -; CDR3 DNA: TGTGCAAGCAGACCGACTACTACGTCTACTGATCAGTTCTTC; CDR3 protein: CASRPTTTSTDQFF
clone size: -; V gene: TRBV6-5; J gene: TRBJ2-7; D gene: -; CDR3 DNA: TGTGCCAGCAGCCCCCCCCTGGATTATGGGTACGAGCTGTACTTC; CDR3 protein: CASSPPLDYGYELYF
clone size: -; V gene: TRBV20-1; J gene: TRBJ1-2; D gene: -; CDR3 DNA: TGCAGTGCGCCAGAGGGGAACTATGGCTACACCTTC; CDR3 protein: CSAPEGNYGYTF
clone size: many; V gene: TRBV20-1; J gene: TRBJ1-6; D gene: TRBD1; CDR3 DNA: TGCAGTGCTAGAGACAGGGGGCGGAATTCACCCCTCCACTTT; CDR3 protein: CSARDRGRNSPLHF
clone size: many; V gene: TRBV20-1; J gene: TRBJ2-3; D gene: -; CDR3 DNA: TGCAGTGCTAGAGATGGGTGGGGGAACACAGATACGCAGTATTTT; CDR3 protein: CSARDGWGNTDTQYF
clone size: many; V gene: TRBV5-6; J gene: TRBJ1-6; D gene: -; CDR3 DNA: TGTGCCAGCAGCCCAAACTTTAATTCACCCCTCCACTTT; CDR3 protein: CASSPNFNSPLHF
clone size: -; V gene: TRBV4-3; J gene: TRBJ1-2; D gene: -; CDR3 DNA: TGCGCCAGCAGCCGAGGGGCAGGTAACTATGGTTACACCTTC; CDR3 protein: CASSRGAGNYGYTF
clone size: few; V gene: TRBV12-5; J gene: TRBJ2-7; D gene: -; CDR3 DNA: TGTGCTAGTAGGCCACCCGGAACAGGGACCTACGAGCAGTACTTC; CDR3 protein: CASRPPGTGTYEQYF
clone size: -; V gene: TRBV11-2; J gene: TRBJ1-5; D gene: -; CDR3 DNA: TGTGCCAGCAGCTCAGGCAATCAGCCCCAGCATTTT; CDR3 protein: CASSSGNQPQHF
clone size: few; V gene: TRBV7-9; J gene: TRBJ1-6; D gene: -; CDR3 DNA: TGTGCCAGCAGCAGCACAGGCAATTCACCCCTCCACTTT; CDR3 protein: CASSSTGNSPLHF
clone size: -; V gene: TRBV4-3; J gene: TRBJ2-3; D gene: TRBD2; CDR3 DNA: TGCGCCAGCAGTCAAGAGGTCCCTAGCGGGAGGGCCACAGATACGCAGTATTTT; CDR3 protein: CASSQEVPSGRATDTQYF
clone size: -; V gene: TRBV6-5; J gene: TRBJ1-1; D gene: -; CDR3 DNA: TGTGCCAGCAGCCACAGGGATGGAGCTGAAGCTTTCTTT; CDR3 protein: CASSHRDGAEAFF
clone size: -; V gene: TRBV11-3; J gene: TRBJ2-2; D gene: TRBD1; CDR3 DNA: TGTACCAGCAGCCCAACCGGGACAGGAGACGAGGAGCTGTTATTT; CDR3 protein: CTSSPTGTGDEELLF
clone size: -; V gene: TRBV5-6; J gene: TRBJ2-1; D gene: -; CDR3 DNA: TGTGTCAGCAGCCAGCTTGGGGGGAGCCCCTACAATGAGCAGTTCTTC; CDR3 protein: CVSSQLGGSPYNEQFF
clone size: many; V gene: TRBV29-1; J gene: TRBJ2-5; D gene: -; CDR3 DNA: TGCAGCGTATTAGGGGCCGGGGAGACCCAGTACTTC; CDR3 protein: CSVLGAGETQYF
clone size: many; V gene: TRBV19; J gene: TRBJ1-1; D gene: -; CDR3 DNA: TGTGCCAGTAGTCCAAGGACGGTGAACACTGAAGCTTTCTTT; CDR3 protein: CASSPRTVNTEAFF
clone size: -; V gene: TRBV7-8; J gene: TRBJ2-7; D gene: TRBD2; CDR3 DNA: TGTGCCAGCAGCCGGACTAGCGGGAGGGCTCTGAGCTCCTACGAGCAGTACTTC; CDR3 protein: CASSRTSGRALSSYEQYF
clone size: many; V gene: TRBV20-1; J gene: TRBJ1-1; D gene: -; CDR3 DNA: TGCAGTGCCACCGCCGACAACATGAACACTGAAGCTTTCTTT; CDR3 protein: CSATADNMNTEAFF
clone size: -; V gene: TRBV5-1; J gene: TRBJ2-2; D gene: -; CDR3 DNA: TGCGCCAGCAGCTTTCAAGCGCTGAACACCGGGGAGCTGTTTTTT; CDR3 protein: CASSFQALNTGELFF
clone size: -; V gene: TRBV11-2; J gene: TRBJ2-5; D gene: TRBD2; CDR3 DNA: TGTGCCAGCAGCTTAGGGAGTGGCGGGAGGCAAGAGAATCAGTACTTC; CDR3 protein: CASSLGSGGRQENQYF
clone size: many; V gene: TRBV6-6; J gene: TRBJ2-6; D gene: TRBD2; CDR3 DNA: TGTGCCAGCAGACCGGGACTAGCATCTGGGGCCAACGTCCTGACTTTC; CDR3 protein: CASRPGLASGANVLTF
clone size: -; V gene: TRBV11-2; J gene: TRBJ2-3; D gene: TRBD2; CDR3 DNA: TGTGCCGGCAGCTTATTTGTCGCGACTAGCGGGATGAGGGTCACAGATACGCCGTATTTT; CDR3 protein: CAGSLFVATSGMRVTDTPYF
clone size: -; V gene: TRBV4-1; J gene: TRBJ2-5; D gene: -; CDR3 DNA: TGCGCCAACAGCCAGGGTCACGGACAAGGAGAAGAGACCCAGTACTTC; CDR3 protein: CANSQGHGQGEETQYF
clone size: -; V gene: TRBV6-1; J gene: TRBJ2-7; D gene: TRBD2; CDR3 DNA: TGTGCCAGCAGTCTCGGGACTAACGGGAGCGAGCAGCACTTC; CDR3 protein: CASSLGTNGSEQHF
clone size: many; V gene: TRBV4-1; J gene: TRBJ2-1; D gene: TRBD2; CDR3 DNA: TGCGCCAGCAGCCACCAGGCGGGGGGCCTGTACAATGAGCAGTTCTTC; CDR3 protein: CASSHQAGGLYNEQFF
clone size: many; V gene: TRBV5-4; J gene: TRBJ2-7; D gene: TRBD1; CDR3 DNA: TGTGCCAGCAGCCCTACAGGGGGAGGCACCTACGAGCAGTACTTC; CDR3 protein: CASSPTGGGTYEQYF
clone size: -; V gene: TRBV7-9; J gene: TRBJ2-1; D gene: -; CDR3 DNA: TGTGGCAGCAACTTAGTCCCCGGGGGCAGTTCCTACAATGAGCAGTTCTTC; CDR3 protein: CGSNLVPGGSSYNEQFF
clone size: many; V gene: TRBV6-6; J gene: TRBJ2-7; D gene: -; CDR3 DNA: TGTGCCAGCAGGAACATAAGGGTCGTCCGCTACGAGCAGTACTTC; CDR3 protein: CASRNIRVVRYEQYF
clone size: -; V gene: TRBV12-3/TRBV12-4; J gene: TRBJ2-1; D gene: TRBD1; CDR3 DNA: TGTGCCAGCAGCCAGTTGGGACAGCCATACGGTGAGCAGTTCTTC; CDR3 protein: CASSQLGQPYGEQFF